This T cell receptor (beta chain) comes out of a study of T cells in Graves' hyperthyroidism and ophthalmopathy. Study-wide context: Sampling of peripheral blood happened at initial diagnosis, prior to any treatment. Study outcomes and limitations: Classification by a 13 V-J model distinguished ophthalmopathy from stable hyperthyroidism. Researchers found most expanded thyroid clonotypes above 0.001 in blood as well.

Source material for PBMCs was around 10 ml fresh peripheral blood. This CDR3 comprises 14 residues. Trimming took 5 bases from V and 2 from J, leaving 12 bases between them. Germline CDR1 is LGHNT and CDR2 is FRNRAP. Authors of the study amplified TCR beta CDR3 regions from RNA transcripts. First-round RT-PCR of the TCR CDR3 relied on the HTBI primer set. One entry per CDR3 protein results from TCRdb running MiXCR on the multiplex PCR reads. The data contain almost 250,000 distinct CDR3 sequences, approximately 25% of them singletons. This clonotype was found a few times. Its antigen is unidentified. V and J are TRBV12-5 and TRBJ1-2, with a tentative D call TRBD1 (6 bases). This receptor was obtained from a woman aged 40 to 49 with Graves' ophthalmopathy. The source material was blood. The CDR3 bases are TGTGCTAGTGGTCCACCCGGGACAAACTATGGCTACACCTTC. Translation gives CASGPPGTNYGYTF.